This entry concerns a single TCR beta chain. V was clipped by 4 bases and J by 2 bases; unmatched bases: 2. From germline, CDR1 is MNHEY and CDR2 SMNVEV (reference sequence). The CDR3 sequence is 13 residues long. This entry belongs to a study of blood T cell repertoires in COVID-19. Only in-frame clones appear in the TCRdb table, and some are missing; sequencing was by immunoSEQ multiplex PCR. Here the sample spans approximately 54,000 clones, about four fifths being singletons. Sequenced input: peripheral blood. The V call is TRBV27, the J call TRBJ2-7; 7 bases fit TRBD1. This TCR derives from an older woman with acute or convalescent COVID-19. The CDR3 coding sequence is TGTGCCAGCAGTTCTGACAGGGCCTACGAGCAGTACTTC. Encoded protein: CASSSDRAYEQYF.